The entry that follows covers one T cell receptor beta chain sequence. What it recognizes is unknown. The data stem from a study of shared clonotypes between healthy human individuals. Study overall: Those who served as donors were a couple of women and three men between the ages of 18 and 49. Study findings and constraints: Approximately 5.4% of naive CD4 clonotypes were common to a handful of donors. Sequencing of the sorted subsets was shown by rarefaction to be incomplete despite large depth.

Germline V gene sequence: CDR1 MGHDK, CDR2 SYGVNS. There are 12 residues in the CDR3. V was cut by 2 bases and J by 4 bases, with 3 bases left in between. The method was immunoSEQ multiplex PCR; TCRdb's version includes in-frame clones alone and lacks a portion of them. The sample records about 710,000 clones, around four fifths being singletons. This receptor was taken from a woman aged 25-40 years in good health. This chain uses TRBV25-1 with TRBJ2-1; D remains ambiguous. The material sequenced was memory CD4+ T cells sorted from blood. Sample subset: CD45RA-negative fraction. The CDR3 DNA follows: TGTGCCAGCAGTGAACAATACAATGAGCAGTTCTTC. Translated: CASSEQYNEQFF.